This paragraph reports one TCR beta chain. With V trimmed by 10 bases and J by 2 bases, 8 bases remained unmatched. CDR1 is KGHDR and CDR2 is SFDVKD in the germline V gene. The CDR3 has 15 residues. This record belongs to a study of blood T cell repertoires in COVID-19. Study overall: Samples of COVID-19 (acute and convalescent) were obtained from the United States, Italy and Spain.

Here immunoSEQ multiplex PCR was the method, and the copy in TCRdb shows in-frame clones only, minus some. The sample holds roughly 30,000 clones, around 84% seen once. This sequence was found in a human donor with acute or convalescent COVID-19. The donor label of this sample is uncertain. Sequencing used peripheral blood. This sequence joins TRBV24-1 and TRBJ1-4; 8 positions match TRBD1. The CDR3 reads CATSQGARTNEKLFF. The CDR3 DNA reads TGTGCCACGAGTCAGGGGGCGAGGACTAATGAAAAACTGTTTTTT.